Listed here are 28 T cell receptor beta chains from one sample, sequenced in a study of cytomegalovirus exposure and HLA in healthy donors. The PCR contained 60 Vbeta and 13 Jbeta primers. Assay: immunoSEQ multiplex PCR; the TCRdb copy retains only in-frame clones and omits some. The table includes fewer than 180,000 clones, approximately 79% detected once. The source material was PBMCs. These receptors all come from a man in his fifties or sixties in good health and CMV-seropositive.

V is TRBV7-9 and J is TRBJ2-7; 9 nucleotides line up with TRBD1. Germline lookup yields CDR1 SEHNR and CDR2 FQNEAQ (reference sequence). CDR3 length: 16 amino acids. V was pared by 4 bases and J by 3 bases, with 10 bases of the junction left unmatched. The CDR3 sequence: CASSYDPGQGHYEQYF. CDR3 nucleotides: TGTGCCAGCAGCTACGACCCGGGACAGGGTCACTACGAGCAGTACTTC.

The gene calls are TRBV7-2 and TRBJ2-2, with D uncertain. Trimming shortened V by 1 base and J by 5 bases, and 5 bases separated the two germline ends. The CDR3 consists of 13 residues. Looked up from germline, CDR1 is SGHTA and CDR2 is FQGNSA. CDR3 DNA sequence: TGTGCCAGCAGCTTAGGAGGAACCGGGGAGCTGTTTTTT. Its translation is CASSLGGTGELFF. The variable domain in full, completed from reference TRBV7-2 and TRBJ2-2, reads GAGVSQSPSNKVTEKGKDVELRCDPISGHTALYWYRQSLGQGLEFLIYFQGNSAPDKSGLPSDRFSAERTGGSVSTLTIQRTQQEDSAVYLCASSLGGTGELFFGEGSRLTVL.

The J gene is TRBJ1-2, the V gene TRBV28, with 9 bases that match TRBD1. The junction had 2 bases not matched to a gene; V was cut back by 2 bases and J by 7 bases. The CDR3 has 13 residues. In germline, CDR1 is MDHEN, CDR2 SYDVKM. CDR3 nucleotide sequence: TGTGCCAGCAGTTTAACAGGGGGCCTTGGCTACACCTTC. It encodes CASSLTGGLGYTF.

CDR3 sequence reads: CASSFGGGALGTGELFF. The DNA of the CDR3 is TGTGCCAGCAGCTTCGGAGGGGGGGCGTTGGGCACCGGGGAGCTGTTTTTT. The V call is TRBV5-4, the J call TRBJ2-2, with a tentative D call TRBD2 (7 bases). The germline V gene has CDR1 SGHNT and CDR2 YYREEE (reference sequence). V dropped 2 bases and J dropped 4 bases, with 18 bases sitting between them. CDR3 size: 17 residues.

The chain carries TRBV5-1 and TRBJ2-2, with 11 bases aligning to TRBD2. V gave up 1 base and J gave up 6 bases; unmatched junction bases: 8. Germline loops: CDR1 SGHRS, CDR2 YFSETQ. The CDR3 is 17 amino acids. This CDR3 is CASSLTASGRSAGELFF. CDR3 DNA sequence: TGCGCCAGCAGCTTGACGGCTAGCGGGAGGAGCGCCGGGGAGCTGTTTTTT. Supplemented by reference TRBV5-1 and TRBJ2-2, the full variable domain reads KAGVTQTPRYLIKTRGQQVTLSCSPISGHRSVSWYQQTPGQGLQFLFEYFSETQRNKGNFPGRFSGRQFSNSRSEMNVSTLELGDSALYLCASSLTASGRSAGELFFGEGSRLTVL.

For this clone: The junction differs from germline at one of its ends, possibly a read error. Other DNA sequences from this sample encode an identical CDR3 as well. The rearrangement joins TRBV7-9 to TRBJ2-7; 12 nucleotides align to TRBD2. Germline V gives CDR1 SEHNR, CDR2 FQNEAQ (reference sequence). CDR3 length: 14 residues. This CDR3 reads CASSLAGGTYEQYF. CDR3 DNA: TGTGCCAGCAGCCTAGCGGGAGGGACCTACGAGCAGTACTTC. The complete variable domain, with remaining parts taken from reference TRBV7-9 and TRBJ2-7, reads DTGVSQNPRHKITKRGQNVTFRCDPISEHNRLYWYRQTLGQGPEFLTYFQNEAQLEKSRLLSDRFSAERPKGSFSTLEIQRTEQGDSAMYLCASSLAGGTYEQYFGPGTRLTVT.

The rearrangement links TRBV28 to TRBJ2-2; 7 bases agree with TRBD2. Germline-derived CDR1 and CDR2 are MDHEN and SYDVKM. The trim removed 4 bases at V and 6 bases at J, leaving 14 bases unmatched. This CDR3 has 17 residues. In nucleotides, the CDR3 is TGTGCCAGCAGTTCCCAATCCAGCGGGGAGTTCTCCGGGGAGCTGTTTTTT. Translated, it gives CASSSQSSGEFSGELFF. The full variable domain, in which reference TRBV28 and TRBJ2-2 provide the parts outside the CDR3, is DVKVTQSSRYLVKRTGEKVFLECVQDMDHENMFWYRQDPGLGLRLIYFSYDVKMKEKGDIPEGYSVSREKKERFSLILESASTNQTSMYLCASSSQSSGEFSGELFFGEGSRLTVL.

The chain uses TRBV4-1 and TRBJ1-3; D is undetermined. The germline V gene has CDR1 MGHRA and CDR2 YSYEKL. The CDR3 contains 15 residues. The germline V and J ends were trimmed by 5 bases and 0 bases, with 11 bases remaining between them. CDR3 nucleotide sequence: TGCGCCAGCAGCGCACAAATTACCTCTGGAAACACCATATATTTT. Translating it yields CASSAQITSGNTIYF.

This clone occurred a few times. The rearrangement joins TRBV28 to TRBJ2-7; D call uncertain. The CDR3 covers 13 residues. CDR1 is MDHEN and CDR2 is SYDVKM in the germline V gene. Trimming took 6 bases from V and 0 from J, leaving 9 bases between them. The CDR3: CASRVQSSYEQYF. For the CDR3, the DNA is TGTGCCAGCAGGGTACAGAGCTCCTACGAGCAGTACTTC.

The rearrangement links TRBV5-4 to TRBJ2-2; D gene ambiguous. This CDR3 has 13 amino acids. Germline-derived CDR1 and CDR2 are SGHNT and YYREEE (reference sequence). Trimming pared 3 bases from V and 3 bases from J, leaving 6 bases between. CDR3 in amino acids: CASSWAYTGELFF. CDR3 coding DNA: TGTGCCAGCAGCTGGGCGTACACCGGGGAGCTGTTTTTT.

This chain joins TRBV2 and TRBJ2-7; D is possibly TRBD1 (6 bases). Trimming removed 1 base from V and 8 bases from J, with 9 bases in between. Germline V gene data show CDR1 as SNHLY and CDR2 as FYNNEI. The CDR3 totals 12 residues. The DNA of the CDR3 is TGTGCCAGCAGTGAAGGGACAGAGAAGCAGTACTTC. Protein: CASSEGTEKQYF.

The chain is built from TRBV11-2 and TRBJ2-1; maybe TRBD2 (5 bases). The CDR3 has 14 residues. Trimming took off 3 bases at V and 6 bases at J, with 12 bases between the two ends. Per the germline V gene, CDR1 is SGHAT and CDR2 is FQNNGV. This CDR3 reads CASSFTSGLNEQFF. The DNA for the CDR3 is TGTGCCAGCAGCTTTACTAGTGGGCTCAATGAGCAGTTCTTC.

The rearrangement links TRBV21-1 to TRBJ2-7; TRBD1 is taken as the D call from the table, unchecked against the DNA. TRBV21-1 is a pseudogene locus. This CDR3 spans 14 amino acids. The CDR3 DNA sequence: TGTGCCAGCAGCAAAAGGACAAGCTGCTACGAGCAGTACTTC. This gives the protein CASSKRTSCYEQYF.

This rearrangement joins TRBV28 to TRBJ2-1, with 13 bases matching TRBD2. CDR1 MDHEN and CDR2 SYDVKM come from the germline V gene. V lost 5 bases to trimming and J lost 1 base; unmatched junction nucleotides: 8. The CDR3 extends over 18 amino acids. CDR3 protein: CASSGLGLAGRSYNEQFF. CDR3 bases: TGTGCCAGCAGTGGATTGGGACTAGCGGGAAGGTCCTACAATGAGCAGTTCTTC.

The V gene is TRBV2, the J gene TRBJ2-4, with 8 nucleotides matching TRBD2. CDR3 length: 14 amino acids. Germline V lookup: CDR1 SNHLY, CDR2 FYNNEI. V trimming: 8 bases; J trimming: 3 bases; junction bases outside the gene matches: 6. CDR3 sequence: CASQSGRGKNIQYF. CDR3 nucleotides: TGTGCCAGCCAGAGCGGGAGAGGCAAAAACATTCAGTACTTC.

In this sample, this clone turned up a few times. J is TRBJ2-7 and V is TRBV27; TRBD2 is a possible D gene (5 bases). The CDR3 loop spans 13 amino acids. Trimming pared 5 bases from V and 2 bases from J, leaving 10 bases between. Germline V CDR1 and CDR2: MNHEY, SMNVEV (reference sequence). The CDR3, as DNA: TGTGCCAGCAGTCCCGGGGTCGCCTACGAGCAGTACTTC. Protein sequence: CASSPGVAYEQYF.

The CDR3 DNA is TGTGCCAGCAGCTCCACCACTGGCACAGATACGCAGTATTTT. It codes for CASSSTTGTDTQYF. The chain has TRBV7-9 and TRBJ2-3; D is uncertain. V lost 4 bases and J lost 1, with 9 bases in between. Germline assignment: CDR1 SEHNR and CDR2 FQNEAQ (reference sequence). This CDR3 region has 14 residues.

The V and J genes are TRBV29-1 and TRBJ2-2; perhaps TRBD2 as D (5 bases). Germline V lookup: CDR1 SQVTM, CDR2 ANQGSEA. The ends were cut back, 7 bases at V and 5 bases at J, with 14 bases in the middle. This CDR3 comprises 13 residues. CDR3 DNA sequence: TGCAGCGCAGGTGTGCCGGGGACCGGGGAGCTGTTTTTT. This codes for CSAGVPGTGELFF.

The gene calls are TRBV5-1 and TRBJ2-3; 8 positions agree with TRBD1. Germline V lookup: CDR1 SGHRS, CDR2 YFSETQ. Trimming took 4 bases from V and 8 from J; bases not matched to a gene: 9. The CDR3 consists of 14 residues. The CDR3 coding sequence is TGCGCCAGCAGCCGGGGACAGGTCCGGGGTACGCAGTATTTT. Translated, it gives CASSRGQVRGTQYF.

V gene TRBV6-5 combines with J gene TRBJ2-1; 11 nucleotides align to TRBD2. The CDR3 extends over 15 amino acids. CDR1 is MNHEY and CDR2 is SVGAGI in the germline V gene. The ends lost 6 bases at V and 3 bases at J; junction bases unmatched: 4. In DNA, the CDR3 is TGTGCCAGCAGGACCGGGACTAGCGGCTACAATGAGCAGTTCTTC. Translated: CASRTGTSGYNEQFF.

This clone turned up a few times. The chain has TRBV28 and TRBJ2-7; D may be TRBD2 (6 bases). Trimming pared 3 bases from V and 5 bases from J, leaving 14 bases between. The CDR3 sequence is 14 residues long. Per germline, CDR1 MDHEN and CDR2 SYDVKM. CDR3 nucleotides: TGTGCCAGCAGTTTGCGGGTGGAGGGCCACGAGCAGTACTTC. Its translation is CASSLRVEGHEQYF.

The J gene is TRBJ2-5, the V gene TRBV6-5; 10 bases are a match to TRBD2. J gave up 3 bases and V 0 bases, and 4 bases lay outside the gene matches. Germline CDR1 and CDR2: MNHEY and SVGAGI. The CDR3 spans 16 residues. CDR3 sequence (DNA): TGTGCCAGCAGTTACTCTCCAGGACTAGCGGAAGAGACCCAGTACTTC. Its translation is CASSYSPGLAEETQYF.

The V and J genes are TRBV27 and TRBJ1-2; D not certain. The germline CDR1 and CDR2 sequences are MNHEY and SMNVEV (reference sequence). V shed 0 bases and J shed 8 bases, with 16 bases lying between them. The CDR3 has 15 amino acids. CDR3 in amino acids: CASSLSGRSVRGYTF. Here the CDR3 DNA reads TGTGCCAGCAGTTTATCTGGCAGGTCCGTTCGCGGCTACACCTTC.

The rearrangement uses TRBV5-1 and TRBJ2-7, with TRBD1 identical over 8 bases. J gave up 2 bases and V 2 bases, and 6 bases lay outside the gene matches. The CDR3 spans 15 residues. Germline V gene sequence: CDR1 SGHRS, CDR2 YFSETQ. For the CDR3, the DNA is TGCGCCAGCAGCTTACCGGGACAGGCAGCCTACGAGCAGTACTTC. Encoded protein: CASSLPGQAAYEQYF.

Comment on this clone: Other DNA sequences in this specimen translate into the identical CDR3. The chain carries TRBV6-5 and TRBJ2-5; 7 positions match TRBD1. The CDR3 loop spans 15 amino acids. CDR1 MNHEY and CDR2 SVGAGI come from the germline V gene. Trimming cost V 0 bases and J 5 bases; bases outside gene matches: 6. The CDR3 loop is CASSYSGGRGETQYF. CDR3 in DNA: TGTGCCAGCAGTTACTCAGGGGGCAGGGGGGAGACCCAGTACTTC.

The chain combines TRBV18 with TRBJ2-1; 9 bases align to TRBD1. The CDR3 is 16 residues long. After removal of 0 bases from V and 3 bases from J, the junction contained 3 bases not matched to a gene. From germline, CDR1 is KGHSH and CDR2 LQKENI. This chain's CDR3 is CASSPPTGQGYNEQFF. The CDR3 nucleotides read TGTGCCAGCTCACCACCGACGGGACAGGGCTACAATGAGCAGTTCTTC.

CDR3 in amino acids: CASSSYSGTGNEQFF. The CDR3 DNA reads as TGTGCCAGCAGTTCTTATAGCGGGACGGGAAATGAGCAGTTCTTC. The chain recombines TRBV28 with TRBJ2-1; 8 nucleotides agree with TRBD2. J was trimmed by 7 bases and V by 4 bases; bases with no gene match: 9. CDR1 is MDHEN and CDR2 is SYDVKM in the germline V gene. The CDR3 length is 15 residues. Filled out from reference TRBV28 and TRBJ2-1, the complete variable domain reads DVKVTQSSRYLVKRTGEKVFLECVQDMDHENMFWYRQDPGLGLRLIYFSYDVKMKEKGDIPEGYSVSREKKERFSLILESASTNQTSMYLCASSSYSGTGNEQFFGPGTRLTVL.

In the case of this clone: The identical CDR3 is also encoded by other nucleotide sequences in the sample. This chain joins TRBV7-9 and TRBJ2-7; 10 bases are a match to TRBD1. V lost 4 bases and J lost 2; bases outside the gene matches: 2. This CDR3 spans 14 amino acids. Germline CDR1 is SEHNR and CDR2 is FQNEAQ (reference sequence). CDR3 region: CASSSGTGAYEQYF. The DNA for the CDR3 is TGTGCCAGCAGCTCTGGGACAGGGGCCTACGAGCAGTACTTC.